This entry is about one T cell receptor beta chain. What it binds is not known. The data belong to a study of blood T cells in healthy people across ages. Isolating PBMCs gave at least 6 million of these cells per sample. Study outcomes and limitations: CMV status of donors was unknown, possibly confounding expanded clonotype changes.

For the second PCR, which ran for about 6 to 12 cycles, a sample-barcoded 5' primer and a J-beta primer mix were used. One entry per CDR3 protein, called by TCRdb with MiXCR from the 5' RACE reads. The sample includes 700,000 to 800,000 distinct CDR3 sequences, about 40% of them seen just once. Between the trimmed V and J ends, which lost 6 bases and 8 bases, there was a span of 19 bases. The CDR3 length is 15 residues. Germline CDR1 MRHNA, CDR2 SNTAGT. Source material: blood. This receptor was obtained from a woman aged 55-70 years in good health. The chain joins TRBV6-4 to TRBJ1-4; tentatively, D is TRBD1 (5 bases). CDR3 coding DNA: TGTGCCAGCAGCGTCCAGGGCCTCCTAGGGGAAAAACTGTTTTTT. Translation: CASSVQGLLGEKLFF.